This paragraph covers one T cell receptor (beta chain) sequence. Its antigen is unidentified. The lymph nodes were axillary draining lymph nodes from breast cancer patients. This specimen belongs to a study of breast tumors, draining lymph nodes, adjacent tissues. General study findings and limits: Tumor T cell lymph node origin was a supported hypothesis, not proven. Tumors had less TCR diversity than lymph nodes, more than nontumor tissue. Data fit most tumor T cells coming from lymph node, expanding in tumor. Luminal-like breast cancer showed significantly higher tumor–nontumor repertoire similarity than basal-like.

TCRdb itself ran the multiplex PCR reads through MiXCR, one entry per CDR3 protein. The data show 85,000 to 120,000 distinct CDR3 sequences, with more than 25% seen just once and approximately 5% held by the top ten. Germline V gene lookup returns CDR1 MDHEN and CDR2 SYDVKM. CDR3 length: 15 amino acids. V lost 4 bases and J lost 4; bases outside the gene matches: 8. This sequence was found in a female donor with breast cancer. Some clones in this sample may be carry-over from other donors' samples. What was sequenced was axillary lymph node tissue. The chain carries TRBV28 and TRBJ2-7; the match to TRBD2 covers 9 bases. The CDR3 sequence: CASSSASSGRYEQYF. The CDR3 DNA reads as TGTGCCAGCAGTTCGGCCTCGAGCGGGAGGTACGAGCAGTACTTC.